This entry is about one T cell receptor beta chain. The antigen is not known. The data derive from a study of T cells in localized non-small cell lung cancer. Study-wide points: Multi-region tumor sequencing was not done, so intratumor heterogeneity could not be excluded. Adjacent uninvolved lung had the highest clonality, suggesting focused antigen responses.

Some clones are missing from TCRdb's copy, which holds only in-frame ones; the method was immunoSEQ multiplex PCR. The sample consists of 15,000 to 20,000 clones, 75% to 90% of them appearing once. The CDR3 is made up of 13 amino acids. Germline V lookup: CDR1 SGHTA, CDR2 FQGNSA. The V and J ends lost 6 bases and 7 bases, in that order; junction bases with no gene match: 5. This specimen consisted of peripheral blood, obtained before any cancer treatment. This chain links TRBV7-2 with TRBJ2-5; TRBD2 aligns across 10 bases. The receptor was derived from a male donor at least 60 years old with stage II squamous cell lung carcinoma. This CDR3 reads CASSPSGSVTQYF. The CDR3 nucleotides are TGTGCCAGCAGTCCTAGCGGGAGTGTGACCCAGTACTTC.